This TCR beta chain stems from a study of T cells after yellow fever vaccination. The CDR3 contains 16 residues. Looked up from germline, CDR1 is SGHRS and CDR2 is YFSETQ. The trim removed 4 bases at V and 6 bases at J, leaving 12 bases unmatched. Synthesis of TCR cDNA relied on 5'RACE template switching, which attached a universal primer site and UMIs. TCRdb re-derived calls from the 5' RACE reads in MiXCR, one entry per CDR3 protein. Of some 300,000 distinct CDR3 sequences listed, roughly 10% were seen once; the top ten hold over 3%. The sample consisted of CD4+ T cells sorted from PBMCs, taken 45 days after the yellow fever booster vaccination. V gene TRBV5-1 combines with J gene TRBJ2-3; TRBD2 aligns across 9 bases. The TCR comes from a man between 18 and 29 years old who received the YFV17D yellow fever vaccine. The CDR3 sequence: CASSLGGGGAGDTQYF. The CDR3 DNA sequence: TGCGCCAGCAGCCTCGGAGGCGGGGGGGCCGGGGATACGCAGTATTTT. Variable domain in full (rest from reference TRBV5-1 and TRBJ2-3): KAGVTQTPRYLIKTRGQQVTLSCSPISGHRSVSWYQQTPGQGLQFLFEYFSETQRNKGNFPGRFSGRQFSNSRSEMNVSTLELGDSALYLCASSLGGGGAGDTQYFGPGTRLTVL.